In its sample, the clone carrying this TCR beta chain was seen many times. The library put unique molecular identifiers onto individual cDNA molecules. One entry per CDR3 protein, called by TCRdb with MiXCR from the RACE reads. The data contain tens of thousands of distinct CDR3 sequences, about 10% of them singletons. Specified time point: pre-sensitization, week 0. Indicated treatment: therapeutic diphenylcyclopropenone sensitization with weekly scalp DPC. The study drew its donors from alopecia patients who were 18 to 70 years old and suitable for DPC. It was from unfractionated whole blood that total RNA was extracted. The data originate from a study of human T cells and chemical hapten exposure. Looking at the study overall: Patch testing was performed with 0.01% DPC on the upper back, with reading at 6 days.

Between the trimmed V and J ends, which lost 2 bases and 0 bases, there was a span of 9 bases. The V gene's germline CDR1 is SGHTS and CDR2 YDEGEE. The CDR3 has 15 residues. The origin of this receptor is a man aged 30 to 39 with alopecia areata. Some clones in this sample may be carry-over from other donors' samples. The chain couples TRBV5-8 to TRBJ1-5; no clear D gene. This specimen was whole blood, taken in connection with sensitization to the hapten diphenylcyclopropenone (DPC). The CDR3 protein is CASSLTGDSNQPQHF. CDR3 nucleotide sequence: TGTGCCAGCAGCTTAACGGGAGATAGCAATCAGCCCCAGCATTTT.